The T cell receptor beta chain under discussion was sequenced for a study of shared clonotypes between healthy human individuals. 150 to 250 ng DNA, 25,000 to 35,000 T cell genomes, went into each sorted-subset replicate PCR. The repertoire was sequenced with immunoSEQ multiplex PCR; TCRdb's copy has only in-frame clones and lacks some. The sample carries some 1,100,000 clones, around three quarters recorded once. Germline values: CDR1 MNHNS, CDR2 SASEGT. This CDR3 spans 12 amino acids. V gave up 6 bases and J gave up 6 bases, with 10 bases separating them. Donors comprised only Caucasian adults living in Nashville, Tennessee.

The clonotype was recovered from a man younger than 30 in good health. Some clones in this sample may be carry-over from other donors' samples. Sequenced sample: memory CD4+ T cells from PBMCs. Subset meaning: CD45RA-negative fraction. The chain combines TRBV6-1 with TRBJ2-3; D gene ambiguous. The CDR3 reads CASRAHSDTQYF. CDR3 nucleotides: TGTGCCAGCAGGGCCCACTCGGATACGCAGTATTTT.